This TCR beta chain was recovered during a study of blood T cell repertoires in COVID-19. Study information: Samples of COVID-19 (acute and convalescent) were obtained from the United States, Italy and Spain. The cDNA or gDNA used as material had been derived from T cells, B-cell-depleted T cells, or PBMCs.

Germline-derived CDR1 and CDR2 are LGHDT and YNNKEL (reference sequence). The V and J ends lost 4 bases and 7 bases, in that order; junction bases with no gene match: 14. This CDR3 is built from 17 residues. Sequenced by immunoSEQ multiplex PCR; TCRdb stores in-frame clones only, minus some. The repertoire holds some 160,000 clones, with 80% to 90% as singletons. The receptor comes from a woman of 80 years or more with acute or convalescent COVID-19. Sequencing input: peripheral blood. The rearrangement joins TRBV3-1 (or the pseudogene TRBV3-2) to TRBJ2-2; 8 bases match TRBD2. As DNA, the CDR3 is TGTGCCAGCAGCCCACCCCCGGTAGCGGGACTCGTCGGGGAGCTGTTTTTT. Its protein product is CASSPPPVAGLVGELFF.